In its sample, the clone carrying this T cell receptor (beta chain) was seen a few times. Its antigen is still unknown. V lost 5 bases to trimming and J lost 2 bases; unmatched junction nucleotides: 6. The CDR3 has 15 amino acids. The V gene's germline CDR1 is MDHEN and CDR2 SYDVKM. Researchers tagged individual cDNA molecules with unique molecular identifiers. TCRdb called the 5' RACE reads again in MiXCR, with one record for every CDR3 protein. The data contain just under 65,000 distinct CDR3 sequences, about 6% of them seen just once; the ten biggest clones take up 3% to 3.5%. These data originate in a study of early T cells in non-severe SARS-CoV-2 infection. Study overall: Alpha and beta chains were unpaired, from unsorted whole-blood bulk RNA. Findings of the study overall: The matching step, a VDJdb search, favored anti-spike CD8 responses and missed private and CD4 specificities.

The genes are TRBV28 and TRBJ2-1, with 7 bases aligning to TRBD1. This specimen consisted of whole blood, obtained at baseline. The sequence was collected from an adult who was a healthcare worker with PCR-confirmed SARS-CoV-2 infection or an uninfected control (not recorded which). CDR3 region: CASSIGQATYNEQFF. CDR3 coding DNA: TGTGCCAGCAGTATAGGACAGGCCACCTACAATGAGCAGTTCTTC.